Listed here is a single T cell receptor (beta chain). Its target is unknown. This sample was included in a study of vaccination and CD4 T cells after COVID-19. Study-wide background: Control cultures received a CEFX pool, an HIV-1 Nef pool, or no peptide.

Germline CDR1 reads DFQATT; CDR2 reads SNEGSKA (reference sequence). Trimming took 6 bases from V and 3 from J; bases not matched to a gene: 8. This CDR3 spans 13 amino acids. The assay that was used to sequence DNA from cultured CD4+ T cells was the Oncomine TCR Beta short-read assay. It was cultured CD4+ T cells from which genomic DNA was extracted. In TCRdb, the PCR reads were re-called with MiXCR into one record per CDR3 protein. Altogether thousands of distinct CDR3 sequences are present, roughly a third being singletons, with the ten largest covering around 23%. As for treatment: 10-day PBMC culture with coronavirus spike peptide pools or control peptides (ViraFEST assay). Samples of CD4+ T cells were obtained from the unexposed donor before the COVID-19 pandemic (2011-2018).

This receptor was taken from a human donor in good health. The chain couples TRBV20-1 to TRBJ2-7, with 7 bases matching TRBD2. Input material: CD4+ T cells from blood, cultured in vitro. The CDR3 nucleotides read TGCAGTGCCGCCTCGCCTAGCGGCTACGAGCAGTACTTC. The encoded protein is CSAASPSGYEQYF.